What follows is one T cell receptor (beta chain) and its context. Its antigen is undetermined. These data originate in a study of shared clonotypes between healthy human individuals. Study at large: Each donor contributed plates that comprised three CD4 naive, three CD4 memory, two CD8 naive and one CD8 memory.

The V gene end was trimmed by 1 base and the J gene end by 9 bases; junction bases not matched to a gene: 12. Germline lookup yields CDR1 MDHEN and CDR2 SYDVKM. CDR3 length: 15 amino acids. Using immunoSEQ multiplex PCR, the repertoire was profiled, and TCRdb retains in-frame clones only, with some absent. The data show roughly 680,000 clones, 72% seen once. General study points: An anticipated effect of sequencing depth on clonotype sharing among donors was recognized.

The origin of this receptor is a woman in her 30s in good health. The rearrangement links TRBV28 to TRBJ2-7, with TRBD2 identical over 7 bases. The source material was memory CD4+ T cells sorted from blood. Subset of the sample: CD45RA-negative fraction. This chain's CDR3 is CASSLSPAGRDGQYF. In DNA, the CDR3 is TGTGCCAGCAGTTTATCTCCGGCAGGGAGGGATGGGCAGTACTTC.